This T cell receptor beta chain was identified during a study of T cell repertoires in aging, cancer and after chemotherapy. Study in general: About 8.8 million TCR reads were in the whole dataset.

A word on this clonotype: Its antigen remains unknown.

Study-wide points: Immunological memory after chemotherapy cannot be judged from the repertoire data. Age-matched healthy donors had significantly more diverse, less clonal blood TCR repertoires than untreated cancer patients. In healthy donors, age-related TCR diversity loss mainly reflected lost richness.

The germline CDR1 and CDR2 sequences are MNHEY and SVGAGI. The CDR3 has 15 amino acids. Trimming stripped 0 bases from V and 8 bases from J, with 16 bases between. A mixed TRB-A/B primer pool amplified rearranged TRB by multiplex touch-down PCR. TCRdb called the multiplex PCR reads again in MiXCR, with one record for every CDR3 protein. Of fewer than 15,000 distinct CDR3 sequences listed, roughly 26% are singletons. Amplification of TCR beta used genomic DNA extracted from peripheral blood. This chain uses TRBV6-5 with TRBJ1-2, with D perhaps matching TRBD1 (5 bases). The source material was blood. The TCR originated in a human donor in good health. The CDR3 region is CASSYSGQGKGGYTF. In nucleotides, the CDR3 is TGTGCCAGCAGTTACTCAGGGCAGGGAAAAGGGGGCTACACCTTC.